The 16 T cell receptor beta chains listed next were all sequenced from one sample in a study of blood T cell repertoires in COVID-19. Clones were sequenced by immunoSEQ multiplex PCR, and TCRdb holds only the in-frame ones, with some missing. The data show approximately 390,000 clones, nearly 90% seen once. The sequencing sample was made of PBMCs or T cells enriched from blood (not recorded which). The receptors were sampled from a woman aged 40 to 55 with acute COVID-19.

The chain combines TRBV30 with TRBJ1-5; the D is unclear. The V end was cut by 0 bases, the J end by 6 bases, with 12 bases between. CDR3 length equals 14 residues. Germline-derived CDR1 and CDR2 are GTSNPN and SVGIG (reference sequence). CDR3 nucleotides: TGTGCCTGGAGTGTTGTTCAGACGGGTCAGCCCCAGCATTTT. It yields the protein CAWSVVQTGQPQHF.

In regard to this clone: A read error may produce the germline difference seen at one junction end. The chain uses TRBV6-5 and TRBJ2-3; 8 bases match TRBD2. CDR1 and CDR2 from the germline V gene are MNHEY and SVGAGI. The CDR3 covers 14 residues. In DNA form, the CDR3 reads TGTGCCAGCAGTTACTCGCCAGCGGGGGAGCTCCTCCGTTTT. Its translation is CASSYSPAGELLRF.

The CDR3 sequence: CSVGSGTNEKLFF. The CDR3 DNA reads TGCAGCGTTGGGTCAGGGACTAATGAAAAACTGTTTTTT. The chain couples TRBV29-1 to TRBJ1-4, with D maybe TRBD1 (5 bases). Germline V gives CDR1 SQVTM, CDR2 ANQGSEA. With 4 bases removed from V and 2 bases from J, the gap between germline ends came to 8 bases. This CDR3 region has 13 residues.

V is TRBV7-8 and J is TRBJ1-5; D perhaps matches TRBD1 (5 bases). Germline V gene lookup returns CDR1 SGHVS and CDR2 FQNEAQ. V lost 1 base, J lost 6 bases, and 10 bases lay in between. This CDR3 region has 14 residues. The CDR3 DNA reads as TGTGCCAGCAGCTTAGAGGCTCAGGGTCAGCCCCAGCATTTT. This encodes CASSLEAQGQPQHF.

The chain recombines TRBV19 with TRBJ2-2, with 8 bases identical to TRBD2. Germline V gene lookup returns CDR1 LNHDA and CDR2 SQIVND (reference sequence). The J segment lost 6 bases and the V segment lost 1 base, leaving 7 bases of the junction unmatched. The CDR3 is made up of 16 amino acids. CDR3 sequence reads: CASSIVFAGGAGELFF. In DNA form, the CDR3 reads TGTGCCAGTAGTATAGTCTTCGCGGGGGGCGCCGGGGAGCTGTTTTTT.

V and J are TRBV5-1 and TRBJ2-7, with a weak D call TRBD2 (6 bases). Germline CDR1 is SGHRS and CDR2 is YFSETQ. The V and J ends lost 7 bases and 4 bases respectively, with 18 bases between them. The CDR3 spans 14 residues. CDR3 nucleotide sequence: TGCGCCAGCGGCGAAACAGGAGGGTCGTACGAGCAGTACTTC. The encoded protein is CASGETGGSYEQYF.

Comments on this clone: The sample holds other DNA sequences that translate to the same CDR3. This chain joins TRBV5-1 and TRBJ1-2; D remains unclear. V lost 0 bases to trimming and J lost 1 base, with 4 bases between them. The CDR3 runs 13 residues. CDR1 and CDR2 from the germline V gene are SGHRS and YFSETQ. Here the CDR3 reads CASSLGSNYGYTF. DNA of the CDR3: TGCGCCAGCAGCTTGGGTAGTAACTATGGCTACACCTTC. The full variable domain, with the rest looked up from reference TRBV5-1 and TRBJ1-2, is KAGVTQTPRYLIKTRGQQVTLSCSPISGHRSVSWYQQTPGQGLQFLFEYFSETQRNKGNFPGRFSGRQFSNSRSEMNVSTLELGDSALYLCASSLGSNYGYTFGSGTRLTVV.

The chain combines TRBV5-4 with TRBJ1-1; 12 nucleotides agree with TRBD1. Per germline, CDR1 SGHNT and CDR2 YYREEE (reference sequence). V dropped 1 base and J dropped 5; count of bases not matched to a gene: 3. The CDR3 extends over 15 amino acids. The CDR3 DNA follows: TGTGCCAGCAGCTTGCCGGGACAGGGGGCAACTGAAGCTTTCTTT. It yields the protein CASSLPGQGATEAFF.

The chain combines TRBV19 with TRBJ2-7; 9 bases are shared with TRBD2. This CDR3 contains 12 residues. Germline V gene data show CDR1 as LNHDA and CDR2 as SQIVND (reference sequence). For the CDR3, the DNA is TGTGCTAACCGGGCGGGGGGGGACGAGCAGTACTTC. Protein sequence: CANRAGGDEQYF. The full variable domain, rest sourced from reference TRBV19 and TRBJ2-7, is DGGITQSPKYLFRKEGQNVTLSCEQNLNHDAMYWYRQDPGQGLRLIYYSQIVNDFQKGDIAEGYSVSREKKESFPLTVTSAQKNPTAFYLCANRAGGDEQYFGPGTRLTVT.

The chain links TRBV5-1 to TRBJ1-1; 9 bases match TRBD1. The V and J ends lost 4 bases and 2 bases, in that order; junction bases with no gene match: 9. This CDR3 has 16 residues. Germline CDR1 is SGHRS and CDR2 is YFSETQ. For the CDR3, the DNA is TGCGCCAGCAGCATAACCGGGACAGGGTCTAACACTGAAGCTTTCTTT. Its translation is CASSITGTGSNTEAFF.

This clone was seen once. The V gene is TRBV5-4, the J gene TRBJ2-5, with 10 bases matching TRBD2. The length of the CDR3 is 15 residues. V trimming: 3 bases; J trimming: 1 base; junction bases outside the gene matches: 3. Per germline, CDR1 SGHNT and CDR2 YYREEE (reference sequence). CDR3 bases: TGTGCCAGCAGCTCGCAGCGGGGGGGCCAAGAGACCCAGTACTTC. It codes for CASSSQRGGQETQYF.

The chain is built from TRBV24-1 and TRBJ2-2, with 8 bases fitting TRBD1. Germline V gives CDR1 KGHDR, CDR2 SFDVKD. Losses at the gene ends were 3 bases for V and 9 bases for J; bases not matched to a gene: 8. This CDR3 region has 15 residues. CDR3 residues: CATSDPDREHRELFF. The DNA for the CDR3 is TGTGCCACCAGTGATCCGGACAGGGAGCACCGGGAGCTGTTTTTT.

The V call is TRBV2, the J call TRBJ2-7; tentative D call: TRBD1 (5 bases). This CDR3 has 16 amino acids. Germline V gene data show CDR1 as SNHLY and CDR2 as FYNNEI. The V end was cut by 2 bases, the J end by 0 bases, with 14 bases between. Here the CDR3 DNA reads TGTGCCAGCAGTGAACATCGGACCGACAGCTCCTACGAGCAGTACTTC. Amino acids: CASSEHRTDSSYEQYF.

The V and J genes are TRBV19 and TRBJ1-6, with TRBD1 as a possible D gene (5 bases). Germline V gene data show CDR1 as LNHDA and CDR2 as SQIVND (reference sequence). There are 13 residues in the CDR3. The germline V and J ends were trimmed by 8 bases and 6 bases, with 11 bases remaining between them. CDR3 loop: CASAGGSNSPLHF. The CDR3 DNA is TGTGCCAGTGCCGGGGGGAGTAATTCACCCCTCCACTTT.

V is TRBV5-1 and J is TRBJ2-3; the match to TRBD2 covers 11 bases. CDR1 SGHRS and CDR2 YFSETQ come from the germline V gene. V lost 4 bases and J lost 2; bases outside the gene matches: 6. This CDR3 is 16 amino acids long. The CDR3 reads CASSGPGLAVTDTQYF. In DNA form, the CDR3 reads TGCGCCAGCAGCGGCCCGGGACTAGCGGTCACAGATACGCAGTATTTT.

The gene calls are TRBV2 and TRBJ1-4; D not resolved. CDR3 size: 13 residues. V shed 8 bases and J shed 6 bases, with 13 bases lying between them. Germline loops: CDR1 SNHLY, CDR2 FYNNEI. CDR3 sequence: CASSVSLYEKLFF. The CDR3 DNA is TGTGCCAGCTCCGTCAGTTTATATGAAAAACTGTTTTTT. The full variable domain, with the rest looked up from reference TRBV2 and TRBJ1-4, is EPEVTQTPSHQVTQMGQEVILRCVPISNHLYFYWYRQILGQKVEFLVSFYNNEISEKSEIFDDQFSVERPDGSNFTLKIRSTKLEDSAMYFCASSVSLYEKLFFGSGTQLSVL.